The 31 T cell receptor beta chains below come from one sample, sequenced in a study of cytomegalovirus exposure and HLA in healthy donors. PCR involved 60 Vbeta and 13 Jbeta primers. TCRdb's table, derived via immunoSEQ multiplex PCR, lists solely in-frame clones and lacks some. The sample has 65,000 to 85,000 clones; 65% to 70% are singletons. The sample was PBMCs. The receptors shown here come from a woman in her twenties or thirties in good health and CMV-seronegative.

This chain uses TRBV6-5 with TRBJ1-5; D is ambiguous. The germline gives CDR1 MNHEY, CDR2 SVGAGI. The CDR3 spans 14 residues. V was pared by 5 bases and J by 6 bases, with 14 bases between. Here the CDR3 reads CASSESGDVQPQHF. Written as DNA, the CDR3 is TGTGCCAGCAGTGAATCCGGGGATGTTCAGCCCCAGCATTTT.

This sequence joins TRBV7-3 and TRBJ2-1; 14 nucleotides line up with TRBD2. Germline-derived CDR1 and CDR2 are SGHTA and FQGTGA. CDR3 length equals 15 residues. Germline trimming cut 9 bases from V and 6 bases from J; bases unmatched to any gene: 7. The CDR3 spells CASGLAGGSGNEQFF. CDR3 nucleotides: TGTGCCAGTGGACTAGCGGGGGGATCCGGCAATGAGCAGTTCTTC.

CDR3 loop: CASSPRRAGGQYEQYF. The CDR3 DNA reads TGTGCCAGCTCACCAAGGCGGGCGGGGGGGCAATACGAGCAGTACTTC. This chain joins TRBV18 and TRBJ2-7; 9 bases are a match to TRBD2. V lost 2 bases, J lost 4 bases, and 9 bases stayed unmatched. The length of the CDR3 is 16 residues. CDR1 is KGHSH and CDR2 is LQKENI in the germline V gene.

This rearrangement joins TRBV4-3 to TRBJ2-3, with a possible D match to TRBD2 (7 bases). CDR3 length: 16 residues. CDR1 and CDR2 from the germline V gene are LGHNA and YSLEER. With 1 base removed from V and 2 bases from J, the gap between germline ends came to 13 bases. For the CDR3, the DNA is TGCGCCAGCAGCCAAGGGGCGGGGGCCCACACAGATACGCAGTATTTT. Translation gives CASSQGAGAHTDTQYF.

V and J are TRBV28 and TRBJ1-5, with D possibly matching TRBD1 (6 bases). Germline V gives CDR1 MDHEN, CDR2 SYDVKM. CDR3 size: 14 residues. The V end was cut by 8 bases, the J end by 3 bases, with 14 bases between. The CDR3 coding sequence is TGTGCCAGCGGGGGGGCTTCCCTCAATCAGCCCCAGCATTTT. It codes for CASGGASLNQPQHF.

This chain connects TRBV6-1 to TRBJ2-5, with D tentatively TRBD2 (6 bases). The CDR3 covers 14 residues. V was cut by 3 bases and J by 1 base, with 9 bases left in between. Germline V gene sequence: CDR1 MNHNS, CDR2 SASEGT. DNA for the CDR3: TGTGCCAGCAGTGACGGGGGATCCCAAGAGACCCAGTACTTC. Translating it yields CASSDGGSQETQYF.

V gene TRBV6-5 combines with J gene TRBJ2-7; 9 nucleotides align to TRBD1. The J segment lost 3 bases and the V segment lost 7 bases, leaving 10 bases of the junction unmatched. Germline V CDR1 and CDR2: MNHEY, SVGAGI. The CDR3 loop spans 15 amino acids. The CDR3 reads CASTSLSTGGYEQYF. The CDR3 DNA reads TGTGCCAGCACCTCACTATCGACAGGGGGCTACGAGCAGTACTTC.

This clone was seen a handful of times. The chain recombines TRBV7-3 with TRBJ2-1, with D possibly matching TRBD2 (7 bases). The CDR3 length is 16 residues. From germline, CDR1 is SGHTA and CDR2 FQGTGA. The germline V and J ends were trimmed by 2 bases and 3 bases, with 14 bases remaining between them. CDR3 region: CASSLSAGAHYNEQFF. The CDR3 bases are TGTGCCAGCAGCTTATCTGCGGGGGCCCACTACAATGAGCAGTTCTTC.

CDR3 DNA: TGTGCCAGCAGAGGACAGGGTGGAGAGCCCCAGCATTTT. Amino acid sequence: CASRGQGGEPQHF. The chain has TRBV28 and TRBJ1-5; TRBD1 agrees at 8 bases. Trimming took 6 bases from V and 8 from J; bases not matched to a gene: 6. Per the germline V gene, CDR1 is MDHEN and CDR2 is SYDVKM. The CDR3 spans 13 residues.

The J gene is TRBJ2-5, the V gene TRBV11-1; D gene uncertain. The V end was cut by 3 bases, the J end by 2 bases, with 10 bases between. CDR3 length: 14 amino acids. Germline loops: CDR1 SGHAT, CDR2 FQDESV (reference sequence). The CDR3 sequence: CASSLGQWQETQYF. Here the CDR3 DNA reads TGTGCCAGCAGCTTGGGCCAATGGCAAGAGACCCAGTACTTC.

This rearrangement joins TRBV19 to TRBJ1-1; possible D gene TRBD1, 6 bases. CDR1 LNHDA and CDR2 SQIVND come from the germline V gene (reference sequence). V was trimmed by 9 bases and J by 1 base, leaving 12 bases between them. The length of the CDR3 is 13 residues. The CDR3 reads CASQGNGNTEAFF. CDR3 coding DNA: TGTGCCAGCCAGGGGAATGGGAACACTGAAGCTTTCTTT.

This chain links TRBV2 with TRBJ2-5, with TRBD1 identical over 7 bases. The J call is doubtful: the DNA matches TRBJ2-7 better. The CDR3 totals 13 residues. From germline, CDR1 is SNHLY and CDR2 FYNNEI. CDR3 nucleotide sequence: TGTGCCAGCAGTGGAAGGGGGCAGGGCGAGCAGTACTTC. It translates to CASSGRGQGEQYF.

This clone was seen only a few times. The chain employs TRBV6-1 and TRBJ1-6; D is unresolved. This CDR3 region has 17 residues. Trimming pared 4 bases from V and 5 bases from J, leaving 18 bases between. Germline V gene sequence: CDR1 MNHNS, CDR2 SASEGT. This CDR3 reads CASSVRDYGVHNSPLHF. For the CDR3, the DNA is TGTGCCAGCAGTGTGCGAGACTATGGTGTTCATAATTCACCCCTCCACTTT.

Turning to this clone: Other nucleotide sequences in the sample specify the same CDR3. The CDR3 sequence: CASSYSLRPYNSPLHF. CDR3 sequence (DNA): TGTGCCAGCAGTTACTCTCTGCGCCCCTATAATTCACCCCTCCACTTT. The chain employs TRBV6-5 and TRBJ1-6, with D hard to call. From germline, CDR1 is MNHEY and CDR2 SVGAGI. The V end lost 0 bases, the J end lost 2 bases, and 8 bases lay between the germline ends. There are 16 residues in the CDR3.

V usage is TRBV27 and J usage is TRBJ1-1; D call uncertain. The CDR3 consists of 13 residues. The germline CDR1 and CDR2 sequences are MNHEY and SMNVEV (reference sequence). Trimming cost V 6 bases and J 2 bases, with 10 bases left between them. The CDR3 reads CASREGRNTEAFF. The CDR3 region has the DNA TGTGCCAGCAGGGAGGGAAGAAACACTGAAGCTTTCTTT.

CDR3 residues: CASSLVTGTFRNTEAFF. The DNA of the CDR3 is TGTGCCAGCAGCTTAGTGACAGGGACCTTCCGGAACACTGAAGCTTTCTTT. The rearrangement links TRBV11-3 to TRBJ1-1; TRBD1 aligns across 7 bases. Germline CDR1 and CDR2: SGHNT and YENEEA. This CDR3 region has 17 residues. V lost 1 base, J lost 1 base, and 9 bases stayed unmatched.

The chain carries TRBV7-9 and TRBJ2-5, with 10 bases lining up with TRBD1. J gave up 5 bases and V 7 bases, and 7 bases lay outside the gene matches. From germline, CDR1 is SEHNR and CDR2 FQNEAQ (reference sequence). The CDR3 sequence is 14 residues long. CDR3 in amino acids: CASNPTGGTETQYF. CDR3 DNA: TGTGCCAGCAACCCGACAGGGGGCACGGAGACCCAGTACTTC.

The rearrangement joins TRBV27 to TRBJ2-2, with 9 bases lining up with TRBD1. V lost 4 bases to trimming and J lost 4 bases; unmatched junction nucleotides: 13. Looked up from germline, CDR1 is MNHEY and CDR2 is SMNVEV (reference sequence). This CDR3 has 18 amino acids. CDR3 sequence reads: CASSWGQGPQSGTGELFF. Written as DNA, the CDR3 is TGTGCCAGCAGTTGGGGACAGGGCCCCCAGAGTGGCACCGGGGAGCTGTTTTTT.

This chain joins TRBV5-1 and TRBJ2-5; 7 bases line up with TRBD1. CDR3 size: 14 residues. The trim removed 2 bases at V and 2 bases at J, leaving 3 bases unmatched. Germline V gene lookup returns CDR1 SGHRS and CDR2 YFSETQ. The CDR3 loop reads CASSLQGLQETQYF. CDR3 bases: TGCGCCAGCAGCTTACAGGGGCTACAAGAGACCCAGTACTTC.

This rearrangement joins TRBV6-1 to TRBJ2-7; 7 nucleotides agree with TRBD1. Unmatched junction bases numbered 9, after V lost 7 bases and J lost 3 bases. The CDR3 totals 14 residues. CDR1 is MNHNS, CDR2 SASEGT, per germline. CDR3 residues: CASIDRVMFYEQYF. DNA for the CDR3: TGTGCCAGCATTGACAGGGTGATGTTCTACGAGCAGTACTTC.

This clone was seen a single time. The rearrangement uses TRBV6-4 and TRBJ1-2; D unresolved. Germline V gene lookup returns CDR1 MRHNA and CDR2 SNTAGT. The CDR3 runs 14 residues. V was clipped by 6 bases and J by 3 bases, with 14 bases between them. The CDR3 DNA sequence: TGTGCCAGCAGCGAACAGTGTCCGGACTATGGCTACACCTTC. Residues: CASSEQCPDYGYTF.

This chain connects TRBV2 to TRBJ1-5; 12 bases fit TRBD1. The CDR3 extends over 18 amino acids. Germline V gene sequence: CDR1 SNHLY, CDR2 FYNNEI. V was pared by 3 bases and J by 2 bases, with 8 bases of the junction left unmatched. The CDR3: CASSEFSGTGGGNQPQHF. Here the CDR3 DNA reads TGTGCCAGCAGTGAGTTCTCGGGGACAGGGGGCGGCAATCAGCCCCAGCATTTT.

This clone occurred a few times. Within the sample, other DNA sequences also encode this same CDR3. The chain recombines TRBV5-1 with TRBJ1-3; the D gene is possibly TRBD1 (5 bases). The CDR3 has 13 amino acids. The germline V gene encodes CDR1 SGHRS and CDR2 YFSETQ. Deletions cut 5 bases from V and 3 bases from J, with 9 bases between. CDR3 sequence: CASSLQDGNTIYF. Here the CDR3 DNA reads TGCGCCAGCAGTTTACAGGATGGAAACACCATATATTTT. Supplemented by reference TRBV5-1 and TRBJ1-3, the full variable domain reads KAGVTQTPRYLIKTRGQQVTLSCSPISGHRSVSWYQQTPGQGLQFLFEYFSETQRNKGNFPGRFSGRQFSNSRSEMNVSTLELGDSALYLCASSLQDGNTIYFGEGSWLTVV.

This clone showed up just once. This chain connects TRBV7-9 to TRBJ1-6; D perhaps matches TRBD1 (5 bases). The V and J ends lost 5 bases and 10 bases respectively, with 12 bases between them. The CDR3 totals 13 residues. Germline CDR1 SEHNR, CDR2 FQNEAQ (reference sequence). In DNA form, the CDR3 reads TGTGCCAGCAGCACAATAGACAGCTCACCCCTCCACTTT. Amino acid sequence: CASSTIDSSPLHF.

The CDR3 reads CASSVSGAQETQYF. The CDR3, as DNA: TGTGCCAGCAGCGTTAGCGGGGCCCAAGAGACCCAGTACTTC. The V call is TRBV9, the J call TRBJ2-5, with 8 bases matching TRBD2. The CDR3 contains 14 residues. Looked up from germline, CDR1 is SGDLS and CDR2 is YYNGEE. Trimming took 2 bases from V and 1 from J; bases not matched to a gene: 1.

The CDR3 DNA reads TGTGCCAGCAGCGCGAGTGAAGAGGGAGAAAAACTGTTTTTT. Protein: CASSASEEGEKLFF. The rearrangement links TRBV6-6 to TRBJ1-4; no clear D gene. The CDR3 totals 14 residues. Trimming left V 6 bases short and J 8 bases short, with 16 bases between. Looked up from germline, CDR1 is MNHNY and CDR2 is SVGAGI (reference sequence).

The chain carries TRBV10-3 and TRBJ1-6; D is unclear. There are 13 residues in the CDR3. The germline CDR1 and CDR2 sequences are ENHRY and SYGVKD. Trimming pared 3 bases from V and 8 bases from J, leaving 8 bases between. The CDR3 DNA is TGTGCCATCAGTGACCTCGAGCATTCACCCCTCCACTTT. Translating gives CAISDLEHSPLHF.

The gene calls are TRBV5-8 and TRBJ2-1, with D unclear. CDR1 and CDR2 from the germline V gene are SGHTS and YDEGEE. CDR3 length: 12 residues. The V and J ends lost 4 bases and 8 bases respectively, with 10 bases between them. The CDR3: CASSIDWDEQFF. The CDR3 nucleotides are TGTGCCAGCAGCATAGACTGGGATGAGCAGTTCTTC.

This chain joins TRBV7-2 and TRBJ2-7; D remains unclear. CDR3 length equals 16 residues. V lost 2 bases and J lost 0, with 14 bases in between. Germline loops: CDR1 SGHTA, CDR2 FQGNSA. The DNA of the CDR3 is TGTGCCAGCAGCTTATCGGCCGTTCGAGGCTCCTACGAGCAGTACTTC. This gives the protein CASSLSAVRGSYEQYF.

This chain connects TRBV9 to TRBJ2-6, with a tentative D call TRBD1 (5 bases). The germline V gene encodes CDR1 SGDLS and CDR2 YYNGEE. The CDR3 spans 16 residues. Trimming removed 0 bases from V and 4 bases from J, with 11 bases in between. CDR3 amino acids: CASSVASGSGANVLTF. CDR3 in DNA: TGTGCCAGCAGCGTAGCTTCAGGGTCCGGGGCCAACGTCCTGACTTTC.

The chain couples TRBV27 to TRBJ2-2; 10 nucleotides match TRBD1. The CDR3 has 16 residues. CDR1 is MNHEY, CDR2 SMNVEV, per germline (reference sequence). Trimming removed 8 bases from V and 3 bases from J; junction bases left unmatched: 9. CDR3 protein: CASSHGTGDDTGELFF. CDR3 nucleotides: TGTGCCAGCTCACACGGGACAGGGGACGACACCGGGGAGCTGTTTTTT.